A few counts support the clone carrying this T cell receptor (beta chain). There are 15 residues in the CDR3. Trimming removed 1 base from V and 0 bases from J, with 9 bases in between. Germline V gene data show CDR1 as LGHNA and CDR2 as YNFKEQ. Primers for the PCR totalled 60 Vbeta and 13 Jbeta. The protocol was immunoSEQ multiplex PCR, while the TCRdb copy is restricted to in-frame clones and leaves out a portion. Here the sample spans about 160,000 clones, 80% to 90% being singletons. The data derive from a study of cytomegalovirus exposure and HLA in healthy donors. V and J are TRBV4-2 and TRBJ1-1, with D unclear. This clonotype was obtained from a male donor in good health and CMV-seronegative. The sample comprised PBMCs. DNA of the CDR3: TGTGCCAGCAGCCAAGGAGGCAGCATGAACACTGAAGCTTTCTTT. It encodes CASSQGGSMNTEAFF.